This T cell receptor (beta chain) came from a study of blood T cell repertoires in COVID-19. Across the whole study: Researchers got acute and convalescent COVID-19 samples from the United States, Italy and Spain. T cells, B-cell-depleted T cells, or PBMCs provided the cDNA or gDNA that served as material.

As handled by the study authors: Amplifying reference gene primers gave estimates of nucleated cell counts. TCRdb's copy holds only in-frame clones and misses some; the assay was immunoSEQ multiplex PCR. That table furnishes V, J and clone size, whereas the DNA furnished D and trimming. The table shows under 200,000 clones, with 83% occurring only once. Trimming pared 8 bases from V and 5 bases from J, leaving 10 bases between. The CDR3 extends over 11 amino acids. Germline V gene sequence: CDR1 MNHEY, CDR2 SVGAGI. The receptor was derived from a human donor in a cohort sampled during active COVID-19. The chain recombines TRBV6-5 with TRBJ2-7; unclear D gene. Sample: peripheral blood. Here the CDR3 reads CASVGGNEQYF. DNA of the CDR3: TGTGCCAGCGTCGGCGGCAACGAGCAGTACTTC.